This T cell receptor (beta chain) is drawn from a study of blood T cell repertoires in COVID-19. Turning to the study itself: Samples of COVID-19 (acute and convalescent) were obtained from the United States, Italy and Spain.

Produced via immunoSEQ multiplex PCR; TCRdb's table is partial and in-frame only. This table holds roughly 260,000 clones, about nine tenths found once. The TCR sequence derives from a woman in her twenties or thirties with COVID-19, enrolled during active disease. Sequencing used peripheral blood.

The CDR3 DNA is TGTGCCACCAGCACAGGGGAGGCGAACACCGGGGAGCTGTTTTTT. The encoded protein is CATSTGEANTGELFF. The J gene is TRBJ2-2, the V gene TRBV24-1; TRBD1 is a possible D gene (7 bases). V lost 7 bases and J 0 bases, leaving 11 bases between the germline ends. CDR3 size: 15 residues. Germline-derived CDR1 and CDR2 are KGHDR and SFDVKD.